These 30 T cell receptor beta chains originate from one sample sequenced in a study of blood T cell repertoires in COVID-19 (dated by TCRdb to the early 2020s). The library was obtained by the immunoSEQ multiplex PCR assay. The immuneACCESS repertoire file appears here via TCRdb, limited to in-frame rearrangements. These files lack a portion of the clones; in checked studies, under half of the deficit traces to unresolved V genes, and the cause of the others is not known. A total of around 230,000 clones appear in this sample, over 75% of them only once. The ten biggest clones cover around 8% of the sample. The source material was peripheral blood. These receptors were obtained from a woman over 75 with acute or convalescent COVID-19.

The chain recombines TRBV7-2 with TRBJ2-5, with 11 nucleotides matching TRBD2. CDR1 and CDR2 from the germline V gene are SGHTA and FQGNSA. The J segment lost 2 bases and the V segment lost 2 bases, leaving 4 bases of the junction unmatched. CDR3 length: 16 residues. The CDR3 nucleotides are TGTGCCAGCAGCTTACCCATAGCGGGGGGGCAAGAGACCCAGTACTTC. Encoded protein: CASSLPIAGGQETQYF. Full variable domain (outside the CDR3, taken from reference TRBV7-2 and TRBJ2-5): GAGVSQSPSNKVTEKGKDVELRCDPISGHTALYWYRQSLGQGLEFLIYFQGNSAPDKSGLPSDRFSAERTGGSVSTLTIQRTQQEDSAVYLCASSLPIAGGQETQYFGPGTRLLVL.

This clone came up many times. J is TRBJ1-2 and V is TRBV7-2; no firm D call. Trimming shortened V by 2 bases and J by 4 bases, and 14 bases separated the two germline ends. CDR1 and CDR2 (germline): SGHTA, FQGNSA. There are 15 residues in the CDR3. CDR3 sequence (DNA): TGTGCCAGCAGCTTAAAGGTCGACCGGGGCTATGGCTACACCTTC. Amino acids: CASSLKVDRGYGYTF.

The rearrangement uses TRBV19 and TRBJ1-5, with 9 bases fitting TRBD1. Germline CDR1 LNHDA, CDR2 SQIVND (reference sequence). The CDR3 totals 16 residues. Unmatched junction bases numbered 15, after V lost 10 bases and J lost 5 bases. Written as DNA, the CDR3 is TGTGCCACCAGGAATCCGGGACAGGGCGGATATCAGCCCCAGCATTTT. It codes for CATRNPGQGGYQPQHF.

This chain links TRBV2 with TRBJ2-2, with 8 bases that match TRBD2. CDR1 and CDR2 from the germline V gene are SNHLY and FYNNEI. J lost 5 bases, V lost 1 base, and 3 bases had no gene match. The CDR3 has 15 residues. CDR3 in amino acids: CASSEGLAGTGELFF. In nucleotides, the CDR3 is TGTGCCAGCAGTGAAGGCCTAGCGGGTACCGGGGAGCTGTTTTTT.

The genes are TRBV5-1 and TRBJ2-5; possible D gene TRBD2, 5 bases. This CDR3 spans 15 amino acids. Germline values: CDR1 SGHRS, CDR2 YFSETQ. Trimming pared 0 bases from V and 9 bases from J, leaving 18 bases between. Here the CDR3 DNA reads TGCGCCAGCAGCTTGGCCAGCTCCACCACGGGGTCCCAGTACTTC. It yields the protein CASSLASSTTGSQYF.

The chain uses TRBV30 and TRBJ1-2; TRBD1 aligns across 9 bases. This CDR3 comprises 13 residues. Germline CDR1 reads GTSNPN; CDR2 reads SVGIG (reference sequence). J lost 8 bases, V lost 3 bases, and 7 bases had no gene match. The CDR3 loop is CAWSLGQGEGYTF. The CDR3 DNA sequence: TGTGCCTGGAGCTTGGGACAGGGAGAAGGCTACACCTTC.

CDR3 residues: CASSQDSYSNQPQHF. The CDR3 DNA reads as TGCGCCAGCAGCCAAGACAGTTATAGCAATCAGCCCCAGCATTTT. The V and J genes are TRBV4-1 and TRBJ1-5, with D unclear. The CDR3 is 15 amino acids. Germline CDR1 and CDR2: MGHRA and YSYEKL. V lost 0 bases to trimming and J lost 0 bases, with 6 bases between them.

This rearrangement joins TRBV19 to TRBJ2-7; D may be TRBD1 (5 bases). V lost 5 bases and J lost 3, with 8 bases in between. CDR1 and CDR2 (germline): LNHDA, SQIVND (reference sequence). This CDR3 has 12 residues. CDR3 sequence reads: CASSGARYEQYF. CDR3 DNA: TGTGCCAGTAGTGGGGCGCGCTACGAGCAGTACTTC.

The chain links TRBV21-1 to TRBJ1-1; the table's D call, TRBD1, has no DNA check behind it. TRBV21-1 is described as a pseudogene. This CDR3 has 16 residues. CDR3 nucleotide sequence: TGTGCCAGCAGCAAAGGAAACCGGGACACCAAAAATGAAGCTTTCTTT. It codes for CASSKGNRDTKNEAFF.

There are a few counts of this clone. The V and J genes are TRBV24-1 and TRBJ1-1; TRBD1 matches 7 bases. The junction had 1 base not matched to a gene; V was cut back by 1 base and J by 6 bases. The CDR3 contains 13 residues. Looked up from germline, CDR1 is KGHDR and CDR2 is SFDVKD. This CDR3 reads CATSDFTGAEAFF. The CDR3 nucleotides are TGTGCCACCAGTGATTTTACAGGGGCTGAAGCTTTCTTT.

The chain joins TRBV6-5 to TRBJ1-5; 7 nucleotides agree with TRBD1. CDR1 and CDR2 (germline): MNHEY, SVGAGI. The trim removed 2 bases at V and 2 bases at J, leaving 3 bases unmatched. The CDR3 consists of 15 residues. For the CDR3, the DNA is TGTGCCAGCAGTTACACAGGGGTTGGCAATCAGCCCCAGCATTTT. As protein: CASSYTGVGNQPQHF.

There are a few counts of this clone. The chain couples TRBV14 to TRBJ2-1; maybe TRBD1 (5 bases). The CDR3 spans 15 residues. Looked up from germline, CDR1 is SGHDN and CDR2 is FVKESK. V was clipped by 4 bases and J by 5 bases, with 15 bases between them. CDR3 amino acids: CASSRRGSADNEQFF. The CDR3 nucleotides read TGTGCCAGCAGCCGAAGGGGCTCGGCAGACAATGAGCAGTTCTTC.

This chain connects TRBV6-5 to TRBJ1-2; 9 nucleotides agree with TRBD1. The V and J ends lost 6 bases and 4 bases, in that order; junction bases with no gene match: 6. The germline gives CDR1 MNHEY, CDR2 SVGAGI. The CDR3 is 14 residues long. CDR3 protein: CASRGTGRSYGYTF. The CDR3 DNA reads TGTGCCAGCAGAGGGACAGGGAGAAGCTATGGCTACACCTTC.

V gene TRBV2 combines with J gene TRBJ1-6; no clear D gene. This CDR3 has 16 amino acids. Germline V lookup: CDR1 SNHLY, CDR2 FYNNEI. V lost 7 bases and J lost 5, with 18 bases in between. CDR3 nucleotides: TGTGCCAGCACTCGCTCAGCGGTACACCATAATTCACCCCTCCACTTT. Amino acids: CASTRSAVHHNSPLHF.

The CDR3 sequence is CASSLDWTGSNTEAFF. The CDR3 region has the DNA TGCGCCAGCAGCCTGGACTGGACAGGCTCGAACACTGAAGCTTTCTTT. The chain uses TRBV5-1 and TRBJ1-1; 7 bases are shared with TRBD1. J gave up 1 base and V 4 bases, and 10 bases lay outside the gene matches. The germline V gene encodes CDR1 SGHRS and CDR2 YFSETQ. The CDR3 is made up of 16 amino acids.

The chain employs TRBV24-1 and TRBJ2-5, with 7 bases matching TRBD1. After removal of 1 base from V and 2 bases from J, the junction contained 3 bases not matched to a gene. Germline CDR1 is KGHDR and CDR2 is SFDVKD. CDR3 length: 15 amino acids. CDR3 protein: CATSDLRDRQETQYF. As DNA, the CDR3 is TGTGCCACCAGTGATTTAAGGGACAGACAAGAGACCCAGTACTTC.

This sequence joins TRBV12-3 or TRBV12-4 and TRBJ1-4, with TRBD1 matching over 10 bases. The CDR3 totals 13 residues. V lost 10 bases to trimming and J lost 7 bases; unmatched junction nucleotides: 6. The CDR3 DNA reads as TGTGCCATCGGACAGGGGGTCAGTGAAAAACTGTTTTTT. It is translated as CAIGQGVSEKLFF.

The rearrangement links TRBV6-6 to TRBJ1-2; D remains ambiguous. Trimming took 2 bases from V and 2 from J, leaving 12 bases between them. This CDR3 region has 15 residues. Per germline, CDR1 MNHNY and CDR2 SVGAGI (reference sequence). As DNA, the CDR3 is TGTGCCAGCAGTTACGGAGCCATGAGAAACTATGGCTACACCTTC. As protein: CASSYGAMRNYGYTF.

V usage is TRBV3-1 (or the pseudogene TRBV3-2) and J usage is TRBJ2-3; TRBD2 is a possible D gene (6 bases). The length of the CDR3 is 17 residues. V was pared by 4 bases and J by 2 bases, with 19 bases between. In germline, CDR1 is LGHDT, CDR2 YNNKEL (reference sequence). DNA of the CDR3: TGTGCCAGCAGCCGGATCGGGGGAGGCCAATTCACAGATACGCAGTATTTT. It codes for CASSRIGGGQFTDTQYF.

This clone is a singleton in its sample. The CDR3 sequence is CASSFRLAGVTGELFF. The CDR3 DNA sequence: TGTGCCAGCAGCTTCCGACTAGCGGGGGTCACCGGGGAGCTGTTTTTT. The chain employs TRBV3-1 (or the pseudogene TRBV3-2) and TRBJ2-2, with 12 bases aligning to TRBD2. Germline V gene sequence: CDR1 LGHDT, CDR2 YNNKEL (reference sequence). The CDR3 is 16 amino acids. The V and J ends lost 5 bases and 4 bases, in that order; junction bases with no gene match: 5.

This chain links TRBV10-3 with TRBJ1-2; tentatively, D is TRBD1 (5 bases). The V end was cut by 7 bases, the J end by 8 bases, with 14 bases between. CDR1 ENHRY and CDR2 SYGVKD come from the germline V gene. The CDR3 totals 12 residues. CDR3 DNA: TGTGCCATCAAAGGGGAGGGTGGAGGCTACACCTTC. As protein: CAIKGEGGGYTF.

The J gene is TRBJ2-3, the V gene TRBV6-1; the D gene is possibly TRBD1 (5 bases). This CDR3 has 14 amino acids. Trimming took 2 bases from V and 3 from J, leaving 9 bases between them. Germline V gene data show CDR1 as MNHNS and CDR2 as SASEGT. The CDR3 region has the DNA TGTGCCAGCAGTGAACAGGGTAGAACAGATACGCAGTATTTT. It yields the protein CASSEQGRTDTQYF.

The chain uses TRBV5-1 and TRBJ2-4; possibly TRBD1 for D (5 bases). This CDR3 has 13 amino acids. V lost 4 bases and J lost 8, with 13 bases in between. CDR1 is SGHRS, CDR2 YFSETQ, per germline. As DNA, the CDR3 is TGCGCCAGCAGCCCCAGGGAACGGGACATTCAGTACTTC. This sequence encodes CASSPRERDIQYF.

The chain links TRBV11-2 to TRBJ1-3; D perhaps matches TRBD1 (6 bases). Germline-derived CDR1 and CDR2 are SGHAT and FQNNGV. V was clipped by 0 bases and J by 0 bases, with 12 bases between them. This CDR3 is built from 17 residues. The CDR3 DNA is TGTGCCAGCAGCTTAGACCTTGGGGGCTACTCTGGAAACACCATATATTTT. Translating gives CASSLDLGGYSGNTIYF. Using reference TRBV11-2 and TRBJ1-3 for the parts outside the CDR3, the full variable domain is EAGVAQSPRYKIIEKRQSVAFWCNPISGHATLYWYQQILGQGPKLLIQFQNNGVVDDSQLPKDRFSAERLKGVDSTLKIQPAKLEDSAVYLCASSLDLGGYSGNTIYFGEGSWLTVV.

The chain links TRBV15 to TRBJ1-1; D is unresolved. Germline loops: CDR1 LNHNV, CDR2 YYDKDF (reference sequence). Trimming left V 0 bases short and J 5 bases short, with 13 bases between. The CDR3 is 15 amino acids. CDR3 in DNA: TGTGCCACCAGCAGAGAGGTGAGGGCTAGGACTGAAGCTTTCTTT. Residues: CATSREVRARTEAFF.

The V call is TRBV6-2 or TRBV6-3, the J call TRBJ1-1, with TRBD1 matching 9 bases. CDR1 MNHEY and CDR2 SVGEGT come from the germline V gene. Losses at the gene ends were 7 bases for V and 0 bases for J; bases not matched to a gene: 18. The CDR3 consists of 19 residues. The CDR3 here is CASNPPPGGQGAMNTEAFF. CDR3 bases: TGTGCCAGCAACCCTCCACCCGGGGGACAGGGCGCTATGAACACTGAAGCTTTCTTT.

The genes are TRBV25-1 and TRBJ2-1; D is ambiguous. V lost 4 bases and J lost 2, with 9 bases in between. Germline CDR1 MGHDK, CDR2 SYGVNS. The CDR3 covers 14 residues. The CDR3 protein is CASSVVGPYNEQFF. The CDR3, as DNA: TGTGCCAGCAGTGTCGTTGGGCCCTACAATGAGCAGTTCTTC. The whole variable domain, filled in from reference TRBV25-1 and TRBJ2-1, reads EADIYQTPRYLVIGTGKKITLECSQTMGHDKMYWYQQDPGMELHLIHYSYGVNSTEKGDLSSESTVSRIRTEHFPLTLESARPSHTSQYLCASSVVGPYNEQFFGPGTRLTVL.

The chain links TRBV10-1 to TRBJ2-1, with 12 bases aligning to TRBD2. The CDR3 is 19 residues long. Trimming took 4 bases from V and 0 from J; bases not matched to a gene: 10. The germline CDR1 and CDR2 sequences are WNHNN and SYGVQD (reference sequence). In nucleotides, the CDR3 is TGCGCCAGCAGTGTAACTAGCGGGGGGTCTTGTAGCTCCTACAATGAGCAGTTCTTC. Protein product: CASSVTSGGSCSSYNEQFF.

The V gene is TRBV14, the J gene TRBJ2-1; 7 bases fit TRBD2. V was clipped by 2 bases and J by 0 bases; unmatched bases: 13. This CDR3 has 19 residues. CDR1 is SGHDN and CDR2 is FVKESK in the germline V gene. The CDR3 is CASSQRTQTSLSSYNEQFF. The CDR3 bases are TGTGCCAGCAGCCAAAGGACCCAGACTAGCCTCAGCTCCTACAATGAGCAGTTCTTC.

V gene TRBV7-9 combines with J gene TRBJ2-2, with 7 positions matching TRBD2. V was clipped by 5 bases and J by 1 base; unmatched bases: 4. There are 15 residues in the CDR3. Germline CDR1 reads SEHNR; CDR2 reads FQNEAQ (reference sequence). For the CDR3, the DNA is TGTGCCAGCAGCCTGCTAGCGGAGAACACCGGGGAGCTGTTTTTT. This codes for CASSLLAENTGELFF.